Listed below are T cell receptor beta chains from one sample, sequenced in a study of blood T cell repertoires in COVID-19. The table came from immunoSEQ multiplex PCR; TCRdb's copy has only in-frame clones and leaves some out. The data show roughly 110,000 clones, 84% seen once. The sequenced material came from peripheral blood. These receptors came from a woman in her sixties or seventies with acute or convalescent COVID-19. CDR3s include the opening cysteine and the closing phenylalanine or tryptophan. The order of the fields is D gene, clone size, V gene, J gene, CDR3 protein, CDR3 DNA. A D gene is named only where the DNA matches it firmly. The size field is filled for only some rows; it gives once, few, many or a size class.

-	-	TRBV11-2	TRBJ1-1	CASSLDRATFEAFF	TGTGCCAGCAGCTTAGACAGGGCAACCTTTGAAGCTTTCTTT
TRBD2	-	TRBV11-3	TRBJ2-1	CASSPDGGRESEQFF	TGTGCCAGCAGCCCCGACGGCGGGAGGGAGAGTGAGCAGTTCTTC
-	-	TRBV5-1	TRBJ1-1	CASSFSGSMNTEAFF	TGCGCCAGCAGCTTTTCGGGTTCTATGAACACTGAAGCTTTCTTT
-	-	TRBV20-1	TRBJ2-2	CSARSGGELFF	TGCAGTGCTCGCTCGGGCGGGGAGCTGTTTTTT
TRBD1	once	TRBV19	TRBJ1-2	CASNQQGANYGYTF	TGTGCCAGTAATCAACAGGGGGCTAACTATGGCTACACCTTC
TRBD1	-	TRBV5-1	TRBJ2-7	CASSAGQGADEQYF	TGCGCCAGCAGCGCGGGACAGGGGGCAGACGAGCAGTACTTC
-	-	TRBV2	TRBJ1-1	CASRTGQQNTEAFF	TGTGCCAGCAGGACCGGACAGCAGAACACTGAAGCTTTCTTT
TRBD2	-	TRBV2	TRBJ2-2	CASGREGSGELFF	TGTGCCAGCGGGCGGGAGGGCAGCGGGGAGCTGTTTTTT
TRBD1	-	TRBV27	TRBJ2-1	CASSWDREVSYNEQFF	TGTGCCAGCAGTTGGGACAGGGAGGTATCCTACAATGAGCAGTTCTTC
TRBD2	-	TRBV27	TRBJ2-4	CASSPSQRELAKNIQYF	TGTGCCAGCAGTCCCAGCCAGCGGGAATTAGCCAAAAACATTCAGTACTTC
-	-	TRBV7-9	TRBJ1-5	CASAGSGNQPQHF	TGTGCCAGCGCCGGTTCGGGCAATCAGCCCCAGCATTTT
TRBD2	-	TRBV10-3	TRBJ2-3	CAMGKGWTSEGTDTQYF	TGTGCCATGGGAAAGGGATGGACTAGCGAAGGCACAGATACGCAGTATTTT
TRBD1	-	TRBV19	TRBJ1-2	CASTRKSTGGGYGYTF	TGTGCCAGTACTCGAAAATCTACAGGGGGGGGATACGGCTACACCTTC
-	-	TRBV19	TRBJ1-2	CASNEGILDYGYTF	TGTGCCAGTAATGAGGGAATATTGGACTATGGCTACACCTTC
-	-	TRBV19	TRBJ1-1	CASSIGRGTEAFF	TGTGCCAGTAGTATTGGCAGGGGCACTGAAGCTTTCTTT
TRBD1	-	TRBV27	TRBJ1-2	CASRGTGNYGYTF	TGTGCCAGCAGGGGGACAGGGAACTATGGCTACACCTTC
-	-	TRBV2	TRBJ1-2	CASGAIQHLYGYTF	TGTGCCAGCGGGGCGATTCAACACCTCTATGGCTACACCTTC
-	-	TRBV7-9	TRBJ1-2	CASRATGVNYGYTF	TGTGCCAGCAGGGCCACAGGAGTGAACTATGGCTACACCTTC
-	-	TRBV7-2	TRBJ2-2	CASSLVGGAGDTGELFF	TGTGCCAGCAGCTTAGTTGGTGGGGCTGGGGACACCGGGGAGCTGTTTTTT
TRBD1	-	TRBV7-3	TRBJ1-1	CASSLQGENTEAFF	TGTGCCAGCAGCCTACAGGGGGAGAACACTGAAGCTTTCTTT
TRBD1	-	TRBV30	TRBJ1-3	CACRPMPGQGLRAGNTIYF	TGTGCCTGCAGACCTATGCCGGGACAGGGTCTACGGGCAGGAAACACCATATATTTT
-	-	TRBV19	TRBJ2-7	CASSRTAMTSYEQYF	TGTGCCAGTAGCAGAACAGCCATGACCTCCTACGAGCAGTACTTC
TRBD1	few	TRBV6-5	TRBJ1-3	CASSYAGGLSGNTIYF	TGTGCCAGCAGTTATGCAGGGGGCCTCTCTGGAAACACCATATATTTT
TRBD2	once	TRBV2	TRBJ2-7	CASTQLAGVGEQYF	TGTGCCAGCACCCAGCTAGCGGGAGTTGGCGAGCAGTACTTC
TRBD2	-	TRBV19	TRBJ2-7	CASSPQPSSGGYEQYF	TGTGCCAGTAGTCCCCAGCCCTCTAGCGGGGGTTACGAGCAGTACTTC
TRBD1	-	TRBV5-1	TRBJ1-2	CASSLGGGGSGYTF	TGCGCCAGCAGCTTGGGAGGAGGGGGCAGTGGCTACACCTTC
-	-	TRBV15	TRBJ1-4	CATSMGGREKLFF	TGTGCCACCAGCATGGGGGGGCGTGAAAAACTGTTTTTT
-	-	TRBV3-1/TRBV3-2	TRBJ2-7	CASSQRLGVYEQYF	TGTGCCAGCAGCCAGAGGTTAGGGGTCTACGAGCAGTACTTC
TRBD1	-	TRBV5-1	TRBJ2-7	CASSSTPATGGSYEQYF	TGCGCCAGCAGCTCCACCCCAGCGACAGGGGGTTCCTACGAGCAGTACTTC
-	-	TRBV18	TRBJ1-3	CASKKQNSGNTIYF	TGTGCCAGCAAGAAACAGAACTCTGGAAACACCATATATTTT
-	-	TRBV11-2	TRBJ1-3	CASSLVSYSGNTIYF	TGTGCCAGCAGCTTAGTAAGCTACTCTGGAAACACCATATATTTT
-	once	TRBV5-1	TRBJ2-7	CASSPGVVPYEQYF	TGCGCCAGCAGCCCGGGGGTAGTACCCTACGAGCAGTACTTC
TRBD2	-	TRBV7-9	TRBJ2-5	CASSGNSGRRETQYF	TGTGCCAGCAGCGGAAATAGCGGGAGGAGGGAGACCCAGTACTTC
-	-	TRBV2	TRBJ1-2	CASRVDTPRVGGYTF	TGTGCCAGCAGGGTTGATACCCCCCGCGTCGGGGGCTACACCTTC
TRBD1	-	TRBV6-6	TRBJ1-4	CASSNTGATNEKLFF	TGTGCCAGCAGCAATACAGGGGCAACTAATGAAAAACTGTTTTTT
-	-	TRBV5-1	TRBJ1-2	CASTARTENNYGYTF	TGCGCCAGCACCGCCCGGACAGAAAACAACTATGGCTACACCTTC
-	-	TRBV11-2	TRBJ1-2	CASSSFGGPNYGYTF	TGTGCCAGCAGCTCTTTTGGAGGACCTAACTATGGCTACACCTTC
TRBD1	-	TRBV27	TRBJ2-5	CEDRGNQETQYF	TGTGAGGACAGGGGGAACCAAGAGACCCAGTACTTC
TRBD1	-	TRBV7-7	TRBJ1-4	CASSLAGGKDEKLFF	TGTGCCAGCAGCCTAGCAGGGGGAAAGGATGAAAAACTGTTTTTT
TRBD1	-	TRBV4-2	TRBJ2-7	CASSPDRSSYEQYF	TGTGCCAGCAGCCCGGACAGGTCTAGCTACGAGCAGTACTTC
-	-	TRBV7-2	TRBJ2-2	CASSLVWGHTGELFF	TGTGCCAGCAGCTTAGTGTGGGGGCACACCGGGGAGCTGTTTTTT
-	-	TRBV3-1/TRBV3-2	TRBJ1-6	CASSLEDSPLHF	TGTGCCAGCAGCCTCGAGGATTCACCCCTCCACTTT
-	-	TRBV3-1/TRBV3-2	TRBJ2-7	CASSQDVTSLHEQYF	TGTGCCAGCAGCCAAGATGTTACTAGCCTGCACGAGCAGTACTTC
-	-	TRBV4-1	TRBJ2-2	CASSPQGWNTGELFF	TGCGCCAGCAGCCCCCAGGGGTGGAACACCGGGGAGCTGTTTTTT
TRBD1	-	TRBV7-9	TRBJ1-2	CASSLLQGTYGYTF	TGTGCCAGCAGCTTGCTACAGGGGACCTATGGCTACACCTTC
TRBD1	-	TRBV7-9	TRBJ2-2	CASSVGTGNTGELFF	TGTGCCAGCAGCGTCGGGACAGGGAACACCGGGGAGCTGTTTTTT
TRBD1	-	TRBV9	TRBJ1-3	CASSVDTGAGNTIYF	TGTGCCAGCAGCGTAGATACAGGGGCTGGAAACACCATATATTTT
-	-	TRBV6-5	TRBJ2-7	CASSYSAGEQYF	TGTGCCAGCAGTTACTCGGCGGGAGAGCAGTACTTC
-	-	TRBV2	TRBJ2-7	CASSEQGLGEQYF	TGTGCCAGCAGTGAACAGGGGCTGGGCGAGCAGTACTTC
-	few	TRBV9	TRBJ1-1	CASSVGVGDMNTEAFF	TGTGCCAGCAGCGTAGGTGTGGGGGACATGAACACTGAAGCTTTCTTT
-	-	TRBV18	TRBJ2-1	CASSPPFGQRYNEQFF	TGTGCCAGCTCACCACCGTTCGGACAGCGCTACAATGAGCAGTTCTTC
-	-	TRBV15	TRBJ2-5	CATSRDRSLETQYF	TGTGCCACCAGCAGAGATCGCAGTTTAGAGACCCAGTACTTC
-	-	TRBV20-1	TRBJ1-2	CSASDPRGGTLGYGYTF	TGCAGTGCTAGTGATCCGAGGGGAGGGACCCTTGGCTATGGCTACACCTTC
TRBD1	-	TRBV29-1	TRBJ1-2	CSVSDRENYGYTF	TGCAGCGTTTCGGACAGGGAGAACTATGGCTACACCTTC
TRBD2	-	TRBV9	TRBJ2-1	CASSVGFSAGGQNEQFF	TGTGCCAGCAGCGTAGGCTTTTCAGCGGGGGGGCAAAATGAGCAGTTCTTC
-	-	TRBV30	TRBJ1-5	CAWSVSAARRGGSNQPQHF	TGTGCCTGGAGTGTATCGGCAGCGCGGAGGGGAGGGAGCAATCAGCCCCAGCATTTT
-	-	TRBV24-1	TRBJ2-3	CATSDSSPQDTQYF	TGTGCCACCAGTGATTCTTCCCCGCAGGATACGCAGTATTTT